This note documents a single T cell receptor beta chain sequence. The target of this receptor is not known. No base-level quality is on record; no much larger clone is a single base apart. The sample is drawn from a study of OX40 agonist ivuxolimab in advanced cancers. Turning to the overall study: The costimulatory receptor OX40 (CD134) was targeted by ivuxolimab, a fully human IgG2 agonistic monoclonal antibody. Intravenous ivuxolimab was administered to patients every 2 weeks at six dose levels: 0.01, 0.1, 0.3, 1.5, 3 and 10 mg/kg. Among the 50 to 55 dose-escalation patients, roughly 20 had hepatocellular carcinoma, roughly 15 melanoma, 9 renal cell carcinoma and 9 head and neck cancer. The dose-escalation cohort was 82.7% male with a mean age of about 54 years, ranging from roughly 23 to 90. Patients were allowed to have had prior anti-PD-1, anti-PD-L1 or anti-CTLA-4 therapy, and roughly two fifths of the dose-escalation patients had been treated with checkpoint inhibitors. Three dose-escalation patients achieved partial responses, one with hepatocellular carcinoma and two with cutaneous melanoma. The purpose of peripheral TCRbeta sequencing was to test whether ivuxolimab changed TCR sequence diversity and led to clonal T-cell expansion. The paper reports the monotherapy dose-escalation portion (N = 52 patients) of the phase I ivuxolimab trial.

Ends trimmed: V by 5 bases, J by 6 bases; bases unmatched to a gene: 6. The cysteine opens and the phenylalanine closes a CDR3 of 15 amino acids. Just CDR3 DNA is preserved here, 45 bases in frame from base 1. The germline V gene encodes CDR1 LNHDA and CDR2 SQIVND (reference sequence). Patients with a history of autoimmune disease or receiving systemic immunosuppression were excluded from the trial. Peripheral blood for TCR sequencing was collected from all dose cohorts at baseline, on cycle 4 day 1, and on cycle 7 day 1. Samples came from an open-label, multicenter, first-in-human phase I dose-escalation trial of ivuxolimab. Adults with locally advanced or metastatic head and neck squamous cell, hepatocellular, melanoma or renal cell carcinoma were enrolled in the trial. Before TCR sequencing, CD4+ T cells and CD8+ T cells from peripheral blood were sorted into separate populations. Genomic DNA was isolated from the sorted cells so that the TCRbeta CDR3 region could be sequenced. The immunoSEQ Assay was used for sequencing of TCRbeta CDR3 regions. Sourced from immuneACCESS, this table was stored by TCRdb with only in-frame sequences that have V and J called. A share of the clones is absent; for the studies checked, an unresolved V gene accounts for under half, and the remainder has no known explanation. The sample includes under 100,000 clones, with 89% observed a single time. The ten largest clonotypes hold under 0.4% of the sample.

What the research found in general, with its limitations: Clonal expansion of both CD4+ and CD8+ blood T cells was observed from baseline to week 6 at doses 0.1 to 3.0 mg/kg. Low levels of normalized T-cell clonal expansion were also seen in some nonresponding patients. Antigen specificity was not determined for the clonally expanded peripheral T cells. In the 0.1-3.0 mg/kg groups, partial responders had among the lowest normalized peripheral clonal expansion, particularly in CD8+ T cells. On average, CD8+ T cells showed more expanded clones than CD4+ T cells after ivuxolimab.

The receptor was isolated from an adult with an advanced solid tumor such as melanoma, head and neck, liver or kidney cancer. The material was CD4+ or CD8+ T cells sorted from blood, obtained in a trial of the OX40 agonist ivuxolimab. The sequence is built from TRBV19 and TRBJ2-2; 10 bases in the junction line up with TRBD1. In nucleotide form, the sequence is TGTGCCAGTAGTGTCGGGACAGGGGTACCCGGGGAGCTGTTTTTT. This codes for CASSVGTGVPGELFF.